These 17 T cell receptor beta chains originate from one sample sequenced in a study of blood T cell repertoires in COVID-19. Using immunoSEQ multiplex PCR, the repertoire was profiled, and TCRdb retains in-frame clones only, with some absent. The sample includes a few hundred thousand clones, around nine tenths of them seen just once. The specimen sequenced was peripheral blood. The receptors originated from a human donor in a cohort sampled during active COVID-19.

CDR3 sequence (DNA): TGTGCCAGCAGCCCTGAATCCAAGGACAGGGGGATTTCACCCCTCCACTTT. Translating gives CASSPESKDRGISPLHF. This chain uses TRBV28 with TRBJ1-6; TRBD1 agrees at 10 bases. The CDR3 contains 17 residues. V trimming: 6 bases; J trimming: 9 bases; junction bases outside the gene matches: 14. CDR1 MDHEN and CDR2 SYDVKM come from the germline V gene.

The chain is built from TRBV5-5 and TRBJ2-1; 7 bases map to TRBD1. V lost 4 bases and J lost 8; bases outside the gene matches: 24. CDR1 and CDR2 (germline): SGHKS, YYEKEE (reference sequence). This CDR3 comprises 19 residues. CDR3 residues: CASSPGGTLQGFFVDEQFF. CDR3 DNA sequence: TGTGCCAGCAGCCCTGGGGGCACTTTACAGGGGTTTTTCGTCGATGAGCAGTTCTTC.

The V and J genes are TRBV3-1 (or the pseudogene TRBV3-2) and TRBJ1-2; tentative D call: TRBD1 (6 bases). CDR1 and CDR2 from the germline V gene are LGHDT and YNNKEL (reference sequence). This CDR3 region has 13 residues. Trimming took off 2 bases at V and 5 bases at J, with 9 bases between the two ends. DNA of the CDR3: TGTGCCAGCAGCCAACGGCAGGGGTATGGCTACACCTTC. Translated, it gives CASSQRQGYGYTF.

The J gene is TRBJ2-1, the V gene TRBV5-8; D not resolved. Germline lookup yields CDR1 SGHTS and CDR2 YDEGEE. The CDR3 spans 14 residues. V lost 0 bases, J lost 8 bases, and 12 bases lay in between. The CDR3 DNA follows: TGTGCCAGCAGCTTGGGAGTTTTACTCTATGAGCAGTTCTTC. This encodes CASSLGVLLYEQFF.

V is TRBV15 and J is TRBJ2-3, with 8 bases matching TRBD2. Germline values: CDR1 LNHNV, CDR2 YYDKDF (reference sequence). V gave up 5 bases and J gave up 1 base; unmatched junction bases: 5. CDR3 length: 15 amino acids. This chain's CDR3 is CATSDTGGGTDTQYF. The CDR3 nucleotides are TGTGCCACCAGCGATACGGGAGGGGGCACAGATACGCAGTATTTT.

The chain has TRBV19 and TRBJ2-1, with 7 nucleotides matching TRBD2. V shed 3 bases, J shed 7 bases, and the junction held 9 bases outside the gene matches. Germline V gene data show CDR1 as LNHDA and CDR2 as SQIVND (reference sequence). This CDR3 contains 15 residues. The CDR3 DNA reads TGTGCCAGTAGTATGGCGAATCAGGGAGGGAATGAGCAGTTCTTC. This encodes CASSMANQGGNEQFF.

The chain has TRBV2 and TRBJ2-3; TRBD2 matches 9 bases. The CDR3 loop spans 14 amino acids. Trimming removed 7 bases from V and 5 bases from J; junction bases left unmatched: 7. Germline values: CDR1 SNHLY, CDR2 FYNNEI. CDR3 residues: CASNPAGGVDTQYF. The CDR3, as DNA: TGTGCCAGCAACCCAGCGGGGGGCGTAGATACGCAGTATTTT.

The J gene is TRBJ1-6, the V gene TRBV7-3; no definite D call. The CDR3 length is 22 residues. Germline-derived CDR1 and CDR2 are SGHTA and FQGTGA. V lost 0 bases and J lost 2, with 26 bases in between. CDR3 in DNA: TGTGCCAGCAGCTTAACAACATTAAACGACATAGGCCCAAGAACCTATAATTCACCCCTCCACTTT. It translates to CASSLTTLNDIGPRTYNSPLHF.

The count of this clone is one. The J gene is TRBJ1-2, the V gene TRBV7-9, with D possibly TRBD1 on 6 matching bases. The V end was cut by 1 base, the J end by 4 bases, with 7 bases between. Germline CDR1 and CDR2: SEHNR and FQNEAQ (reference sequence). The length of the CDR3 is 13 residues. The CDR3 region has the DNA TGTGCCAGCAGCTTAGTGGACAGCTATGGCTACACCTTC. It yields the protein CASSLVDSYGYTF.

The chain has TRBV7-2 and TRBJ1-5; D may be TRBD1 (6 bases). The CDR3 consists of 13 residues. Germline assignment: CDR1 SGHTA and CDR2 FQGNSA. The V end was cut by 1 base, the J end by 7 bases, with 8 bases between. Written as DNA, the CDR3 is TGTGCCAGCAGCTTAGAGGGGGACCAGCCCCAGCATTTT. Protein product: CASSLEGDQPQHF. The variable domain in full, completed from reference TRBV7-2 and TRBJ1-5, reads GAGVSQSPSNKVTEKGKDVELRCDPISGHTALYWYRQSLGQGLEFLIYFQGNSAPDKSGLPSDRFSAERTGGSVSTLTIQRTQQEDSAVYLCASSLEGDQPQHFGDGTRLSIL.

V gene TRBV19 combines with J gene TRBJ1-1; D ambiguous. The V end lost 6 bases, the J end lost 3 bases, and 11 bases lay between the germline ends. Germline CDR1 reads LNHDA; CDR2 reads SQIVND (reference sequence). This CDR3 has 13 amino acids. CDR3 in amino acids: CASSPSRDTEAFF. Written as DNA, the CDR3 is TGTGCCAGTAGCCCCTCGAGGGACACTGAAGCTTTCTTT.

The rearrangement joins TRBV19 to TRBJ2-7; unclear D gene. This CDR3 region has 15 residues. Germline lookup yields CDR1 LNHDA and CDR2 SQIVND (reference sequence). V dropped 2 bases and J dropped 6 bases, with 17 bases sitting between them. DNA for the CDR3: TGTGCCAGTAGTATACCACCTCTAGTCCATTGCGAGCAGTACTTC. Translation gives CASSIPPLVHCEQYF.

The chain is built from TRBV30 and TRBJ1-5, with unresolved D. Trimming removed 0 bases from V and 0 bases from J, with 12 bases in between. The CDR3 runs 16 residues. CDR1 is GTSNPN and CDR2 is SVGIG in the germline V gene (reference sequence). The CDR3 loop reads CAWSVLGGDSNQPQHF. The CDR3 region has the DNA TGTGCCTGGAGTGTTCTGGGAGGCGATAGCAATCAGCCCCAGCATTTT.

This clone showed up just a few times. This chain connects TRBV7-3 to TRBJ2-1; TRBD1 might be the D (6 bases). V lost 5 bases, J lost 4 bases, and 15 bases lay in between. CDR3 size: 15 residues. Germline loops: CDR1 SGHTA, CDR2 FQGTGA. The CDR3 nucleotides are TGTGCCAGCAGCATCGGATCGACAGGTTACAATGAGCAGTTCTTC. Its translation is CASSIGSTGYNEQFF.

The chain recombines TRBV5-1 with TRBJ2-2, with 9 bases that match TRBD1. V was clipped by 5 bases and J by 5 bases; unmatched bases: 7. Germline values: CDR1 SGHRS, CDR2 YFSETQ. This CDR3 is 15 amino acids long. This chain's CDR3 is CASSTSGQGTGELFF. The CDR3 coding sequence is TGCGCCAGCAGTACCTCGGGACAGGGTACCGGGGAGCTGTTTTTT. The variable domain in full, completed from reference TRBV5-1 and TRBJ2-2, reads KAGVTQTPRYLIKTRGQQVTLSCSPISGHRSVSWYQQTPGQGLQFLFEYFSETQRNKGNFPGRFSGRQFSNSRSEMNVSTLELGDSALYLCASSTSGQGTGELFFGEGSRLTVL.

The V call is TRBV4-2, the J call TRBJ2-3, with TRBD2 identical over 13 bases. Looked up from germline, CDR1 is LGHNA and CDR2 is YNFKEQ. The CDR3 contains 19 residues. The ends lost 4 bases at V and 0 bases at J; junction bases unmatched: 10. The CDR3 DNA reads TGTGCCAGCAGCCCCGCGAGGACTAGCGGGGGCCTTAGCACAGATACGCAGTATTTT. It specifies CASSPARTSGGLSTDTQYF.

The chain links TRBV20-1 to TRBJ1-6, with 7 bases that match TRBD1. The CDR3 loop spans 16 amino acids. After removal of 5 bases from V and 3 bases from J, the junction contained 10 bases not matched to a gene. Germline V gene lookup returns CDR1 DFQATT and CDR2 SNEGSKA (reference sequence). CDR3 sequence: CSAREQGRVYNSPLHF. CDR3 DNA: TGCAGTGCTCGTGAACAGGGGCGAGTCTATAATTCACCCCTCCACTTT.